The text below deals with one T cell receptor beta chain. This CDR3 comprises 13 residues. In germline, CDR1 is LNHDA, CDR2 SQIVND (reference sequence). The V and J ends lost 7 bases and 3 bases respectively, with 13 bases between them. The source of the sample is a study of cytomegalovirus exposure and HLA in healthy donors. The PCR used 60 Vbeta and 13 Jbeta primers. This table comes from immunoSEQ multiplex PCR, and its TCRdb copy is limited to in-frame clones, with some not included. Of roughly 120,000 clones in the sample, 75% to 85% were seen once. This chain links TRBV19 with TRBJ2-7; the D gene is possibly TRBD2 (7 bases). Sequences were obtained from PBMCs. The receptor was derived from a woman younger than 35 in good health and CMV-seropositive. DNA of the CDR3: TGTGCCAGTAAAGAAGGGGGGGGCTACGAGCAGTACTTC. As protein: CASKEGGGYEQYF.